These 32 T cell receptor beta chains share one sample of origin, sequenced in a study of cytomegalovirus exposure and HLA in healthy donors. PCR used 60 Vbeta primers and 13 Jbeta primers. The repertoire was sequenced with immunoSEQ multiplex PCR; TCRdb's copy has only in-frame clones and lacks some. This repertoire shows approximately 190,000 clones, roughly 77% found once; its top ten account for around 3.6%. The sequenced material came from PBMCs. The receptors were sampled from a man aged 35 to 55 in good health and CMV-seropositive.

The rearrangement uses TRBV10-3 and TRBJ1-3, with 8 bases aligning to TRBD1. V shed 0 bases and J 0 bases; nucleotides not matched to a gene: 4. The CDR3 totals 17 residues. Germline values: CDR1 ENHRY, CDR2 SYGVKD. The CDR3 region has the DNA TGTGCCATCAGTGAGTCGGGACAGGCAGTCTCTGGAAACACCATATATTTT. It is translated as CAISESGQAVSGNTIYF.

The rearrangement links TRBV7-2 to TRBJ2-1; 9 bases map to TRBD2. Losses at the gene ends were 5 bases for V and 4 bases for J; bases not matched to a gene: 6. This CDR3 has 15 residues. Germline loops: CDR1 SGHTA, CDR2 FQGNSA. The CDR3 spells CASSILAGKYNEQFF. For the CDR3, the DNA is TGTGCCAGCAGCATTCTAGCGGGAAAATACAATGAGCAGTTCTTC.

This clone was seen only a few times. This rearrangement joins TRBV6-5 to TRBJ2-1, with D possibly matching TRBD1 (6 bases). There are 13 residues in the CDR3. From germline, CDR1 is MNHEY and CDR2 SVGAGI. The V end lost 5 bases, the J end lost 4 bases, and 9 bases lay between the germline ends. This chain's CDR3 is CASSEQGYNEQFF. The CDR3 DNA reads TGTGCCAGCAGTGAACAGGGATACAATGAGCAGTTCTTC.

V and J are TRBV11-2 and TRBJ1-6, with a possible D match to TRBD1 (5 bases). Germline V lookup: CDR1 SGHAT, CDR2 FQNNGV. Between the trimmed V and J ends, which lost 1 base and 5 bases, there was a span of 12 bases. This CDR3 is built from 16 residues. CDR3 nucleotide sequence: TGTGCCAGCAGCTTAGCCAGGGAAGTGGATAATTCACCCCTCCACTTT. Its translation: CASSLAREVDNSPLHF. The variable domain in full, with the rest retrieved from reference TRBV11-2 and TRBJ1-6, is EAGVAQSPRYKIIEKRQSVAFWCNPISGHATLYWYQQILGQGPKLLIQFQNNGVVDDSQLPKDRFSAERLKGVDSTLKIQPAKLEDSAVYLCASSLAREVDNSPLHFGNGTRLTVT.

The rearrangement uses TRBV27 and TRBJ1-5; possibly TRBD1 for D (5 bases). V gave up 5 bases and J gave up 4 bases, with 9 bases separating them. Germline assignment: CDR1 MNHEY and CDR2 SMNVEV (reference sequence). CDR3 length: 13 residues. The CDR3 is CASSPRQNQPQHF. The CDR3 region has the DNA TGTGCCAGCAGTCCTCGACAGAATCAGCCCCAGCATTTT.

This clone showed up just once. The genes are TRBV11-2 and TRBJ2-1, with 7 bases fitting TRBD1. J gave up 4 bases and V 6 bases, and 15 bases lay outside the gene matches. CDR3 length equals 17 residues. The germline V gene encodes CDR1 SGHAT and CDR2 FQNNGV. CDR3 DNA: TGTGCCAGCAGTTCCCCGCTCCGGGACAGACTGTACAATGAGCAGTTCTTC. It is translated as CASSSPLRDRLYNEQFF.

The CDR3 sequence is CASSKGQGTDTQYF. In nucleotides, the CDR3 is TGTGCCAGCAGCAAGGGACAGGGCACAGATACGCAGTATTTT. The V call is TRBV5-4, the J call TRBJ2-3, with 8 bases identical to TRBD1. The V segment lost 4 bases and the J segment 1 base; nucleotides outside the gene matches: 2. Germline-derived CDR1 and CDR2 are SGHNT and YYREEE (reference sequence). The CDR3 contains 14 residues. The entire variable domain, with the rest obtained from reference TRBV5-4 and TRBJ2-3, is as follows: ETGVTQSPTHLIKTRGQQVTLRCSSQSGHNTVSWYQQALGQGPQFIFQYYREEENGRGNFPPRFSGLQFPNYSSELNVNALELDDSALYLCASSKGQGTDTQYFGPGTRLTVL.

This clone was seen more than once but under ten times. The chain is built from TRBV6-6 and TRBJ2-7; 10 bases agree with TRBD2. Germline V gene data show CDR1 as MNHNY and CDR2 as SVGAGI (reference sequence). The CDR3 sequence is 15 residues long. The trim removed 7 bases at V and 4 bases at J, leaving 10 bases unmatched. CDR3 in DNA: TGTGCCAGCACCCCGCAAGAACTAGCGGGGTACGAGCAGTACTTC. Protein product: CASTPQELAGYEQYF.

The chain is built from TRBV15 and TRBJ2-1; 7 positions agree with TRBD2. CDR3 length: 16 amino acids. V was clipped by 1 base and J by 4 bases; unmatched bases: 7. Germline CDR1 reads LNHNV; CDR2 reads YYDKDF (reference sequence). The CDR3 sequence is CATSRGLASGYNEQFF. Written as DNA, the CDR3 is TGTGCCACCAGCAGAGGGCTGGCTAGCGGATACAATGAGCAGTTCTTC.

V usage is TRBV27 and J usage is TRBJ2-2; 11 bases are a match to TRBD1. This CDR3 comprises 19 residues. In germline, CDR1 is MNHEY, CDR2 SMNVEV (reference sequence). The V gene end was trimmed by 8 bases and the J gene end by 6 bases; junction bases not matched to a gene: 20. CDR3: CASRDRGALYEGRPGELFF. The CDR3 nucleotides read TGTGCCAGCCGGGACAGGGGGGCGCTCTATGAGGGACGCCCCGGGGAGCTGTTTTTT.

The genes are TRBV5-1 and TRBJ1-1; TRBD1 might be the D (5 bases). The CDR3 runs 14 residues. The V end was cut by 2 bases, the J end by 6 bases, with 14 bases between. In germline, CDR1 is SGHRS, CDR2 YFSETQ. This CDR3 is CASSLGLEGAEAFF. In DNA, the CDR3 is TGCGCCAGCAGCTTAGGGCTAGAAGGGGCTGAAGCTTTCTTT.

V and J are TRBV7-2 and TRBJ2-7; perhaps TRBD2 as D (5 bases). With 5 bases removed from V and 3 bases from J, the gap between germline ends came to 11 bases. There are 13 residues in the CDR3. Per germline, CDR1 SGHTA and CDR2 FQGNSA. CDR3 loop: CASSPRLFYEQYF. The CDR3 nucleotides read TGTGCCAGCAGCCCCCGACTATTCTACGAGCAGTACTTC.

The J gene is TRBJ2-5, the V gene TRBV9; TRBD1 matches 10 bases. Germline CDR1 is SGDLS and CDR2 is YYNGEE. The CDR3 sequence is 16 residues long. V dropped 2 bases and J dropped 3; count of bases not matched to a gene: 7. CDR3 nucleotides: TGTGCCAGCAGCGTGGGGAGGACAGGGGGTAAAGAGACCCAGTACTTC. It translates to CASSVGRTGGKETQYF.

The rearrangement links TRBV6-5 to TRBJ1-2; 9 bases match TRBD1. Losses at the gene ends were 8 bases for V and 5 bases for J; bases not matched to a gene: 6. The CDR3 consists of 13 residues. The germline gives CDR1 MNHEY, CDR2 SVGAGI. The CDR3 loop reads CASGTGQSYGYTF. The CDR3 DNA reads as TGTGCCAGCGGGACAGGGCAGAGTTATGGCTACACCTTC.

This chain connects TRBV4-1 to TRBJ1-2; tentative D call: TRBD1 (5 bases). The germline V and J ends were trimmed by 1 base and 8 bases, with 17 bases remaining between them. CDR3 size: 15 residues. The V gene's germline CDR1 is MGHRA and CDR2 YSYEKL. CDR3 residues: CASSQVAEWRTGYTF. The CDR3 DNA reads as TGCGCCAGCAGCCAAGTAGCGGAATGGAGGACAGGCTACACCTTC.

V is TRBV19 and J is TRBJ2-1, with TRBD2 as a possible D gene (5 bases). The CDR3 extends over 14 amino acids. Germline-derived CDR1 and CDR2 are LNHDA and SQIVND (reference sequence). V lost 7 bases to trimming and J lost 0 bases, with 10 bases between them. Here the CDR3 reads CASKRRSSYNEQFF. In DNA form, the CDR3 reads TGTGCCAGTAAGCGGAGGAGCTCCTACAATGAGCAGTTCTTC.

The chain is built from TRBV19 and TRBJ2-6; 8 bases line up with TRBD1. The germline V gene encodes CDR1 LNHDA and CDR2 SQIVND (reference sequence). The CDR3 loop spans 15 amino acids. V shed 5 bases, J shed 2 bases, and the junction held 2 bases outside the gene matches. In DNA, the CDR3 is TGTGCCAGTAGTGAACAGGGGGCTGGGGCCAACGTCCTGACTTTC. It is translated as CASSEQGAGANVLTF.

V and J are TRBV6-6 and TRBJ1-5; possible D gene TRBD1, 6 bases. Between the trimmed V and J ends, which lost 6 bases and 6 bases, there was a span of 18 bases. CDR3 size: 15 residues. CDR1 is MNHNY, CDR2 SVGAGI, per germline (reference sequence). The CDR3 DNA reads TGTGCCAGCAGCTACAACCAGGGGAACGGTCAGCCCCAGCATTTT. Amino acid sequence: CASSYNQGNGQPQHF.

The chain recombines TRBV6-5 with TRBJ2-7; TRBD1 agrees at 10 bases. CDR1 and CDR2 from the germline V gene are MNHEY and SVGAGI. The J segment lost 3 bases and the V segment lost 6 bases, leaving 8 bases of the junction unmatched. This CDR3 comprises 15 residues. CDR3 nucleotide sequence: TGTGCCAGCAGCCGACAGGGGGCGATACTCTACGAGCAGTACTTC. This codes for CASSRQGAILYEQYF.

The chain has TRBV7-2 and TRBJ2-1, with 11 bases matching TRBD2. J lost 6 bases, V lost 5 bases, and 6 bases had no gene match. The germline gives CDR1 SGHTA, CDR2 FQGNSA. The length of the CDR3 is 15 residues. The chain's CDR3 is CASSPPGLAANEQFF. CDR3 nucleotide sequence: TGTGCCAGCAGCCCTCCGGGACTAGCGGCCAATGAGCAGTTCTTC.

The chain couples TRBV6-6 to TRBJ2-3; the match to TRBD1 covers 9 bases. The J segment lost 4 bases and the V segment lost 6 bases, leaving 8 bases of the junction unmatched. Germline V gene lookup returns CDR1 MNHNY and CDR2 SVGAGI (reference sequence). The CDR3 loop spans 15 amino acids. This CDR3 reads CASRPGQGLADTQYF. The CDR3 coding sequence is TGTGCCAGCAGACCGGGACAGGGTTTGGCAGATACGCAGTATTTT.

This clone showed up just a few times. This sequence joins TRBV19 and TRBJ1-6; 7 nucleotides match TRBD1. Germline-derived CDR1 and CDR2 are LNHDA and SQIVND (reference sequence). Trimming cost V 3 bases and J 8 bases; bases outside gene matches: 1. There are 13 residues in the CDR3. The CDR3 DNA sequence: TGTGCCAGTAGTATGGGACAGCATTCACCCCTCCACTTT. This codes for CASSMGQHSPLHF.

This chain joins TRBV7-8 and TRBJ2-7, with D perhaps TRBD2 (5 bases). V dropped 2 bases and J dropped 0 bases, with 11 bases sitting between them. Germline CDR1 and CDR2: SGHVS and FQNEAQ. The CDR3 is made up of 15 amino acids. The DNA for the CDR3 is TGTGCCAGCAGCTTATTGGGAACTAGCTCCTACGAGCAGTACTTC. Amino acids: CASSLLGTSSYEQYF.

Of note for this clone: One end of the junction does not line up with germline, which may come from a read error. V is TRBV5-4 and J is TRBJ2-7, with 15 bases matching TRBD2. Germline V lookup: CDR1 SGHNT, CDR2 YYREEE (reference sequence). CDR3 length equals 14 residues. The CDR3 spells CASSSGLAGGAYDF. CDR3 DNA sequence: TGTGCCAGCAGCTCTGGACTAGCGGGAGGGGCTTACGACTTC.

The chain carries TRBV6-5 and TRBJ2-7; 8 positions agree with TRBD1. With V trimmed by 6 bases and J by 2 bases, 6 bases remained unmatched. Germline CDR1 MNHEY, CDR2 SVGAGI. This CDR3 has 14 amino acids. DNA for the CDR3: TGTGCCAGCAGCTGGACAGGGCGGCCCTACGAGCAGTACTTC. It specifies CASSWTGRPYEQYF.

The CDR3 region is CASSIGVGIRHSNQPQHF. The CDR3 bases are TGTGCCAGTAGCATCGGGGTCGGCATCAGGCATAGCAATCAGCCCCAGCATTTT. V usage is TRBV19 and J usage is TRBJ1-5; D unresolved. Germline CDR1 LNHDA, CDR2 SQIVND (reference sequence). This CDR3 is built from 18 residues. Trimming took 6 bases from V and 0 from J, leaving 21 bases between them.

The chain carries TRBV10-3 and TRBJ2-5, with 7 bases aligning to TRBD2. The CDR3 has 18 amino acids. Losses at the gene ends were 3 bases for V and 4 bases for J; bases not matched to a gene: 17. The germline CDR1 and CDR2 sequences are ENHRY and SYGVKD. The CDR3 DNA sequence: TGTGCCATCAGTGAATCCTGGGATGGGGGGGGTTTGGGAGAGACCCAGTACTTC. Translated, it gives CAISESWDGGGLGETQYF.

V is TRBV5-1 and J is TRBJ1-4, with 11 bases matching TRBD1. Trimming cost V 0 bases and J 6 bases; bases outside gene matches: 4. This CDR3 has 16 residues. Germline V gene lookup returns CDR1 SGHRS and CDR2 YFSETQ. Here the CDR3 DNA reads TGCGCCAGCAGCTTGGGTTGGACAGGGGGCCATGAAAAACTGTTTTTT. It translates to CASSLGWTGGHEKLFF. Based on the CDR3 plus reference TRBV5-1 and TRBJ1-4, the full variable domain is KAGVTQTPRYLIKTRGQQVTLSCSPISGHRSVSWYQQTPGQGLQFLFEYFSETQRNKGNFPGRFSGRQFSNSRSEMNVSTLELGDSALYLCASSLGWTGGHEKLFFGSGTQLSVL.

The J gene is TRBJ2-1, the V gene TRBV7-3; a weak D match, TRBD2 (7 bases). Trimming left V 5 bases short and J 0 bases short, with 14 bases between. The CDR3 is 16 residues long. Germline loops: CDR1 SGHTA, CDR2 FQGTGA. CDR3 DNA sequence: TGTGCCAGCAGCCCTGGCGGGGGCAGCTCCTACAATGAGCAGTTCTTC. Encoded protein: CASSPGGGSSYNEQFF.

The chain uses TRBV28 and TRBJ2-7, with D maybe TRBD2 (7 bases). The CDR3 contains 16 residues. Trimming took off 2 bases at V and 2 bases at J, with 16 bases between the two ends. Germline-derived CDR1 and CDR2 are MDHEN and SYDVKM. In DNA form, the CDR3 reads TGTGCCAGCAGTTTAGGGGGGGGGCGGGGAACCTACGAGCAGTACTTC. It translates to CASSLGGGRGTYEQYF.

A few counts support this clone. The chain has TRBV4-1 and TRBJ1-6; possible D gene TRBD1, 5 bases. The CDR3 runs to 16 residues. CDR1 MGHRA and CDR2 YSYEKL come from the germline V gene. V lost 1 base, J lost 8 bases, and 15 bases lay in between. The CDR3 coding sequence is TGCGCCAGCAGCCAAGGGGCGGGACTGAGCGATTCACCCCTCCACTTT. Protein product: CASSQGAGLSDSPLHF.

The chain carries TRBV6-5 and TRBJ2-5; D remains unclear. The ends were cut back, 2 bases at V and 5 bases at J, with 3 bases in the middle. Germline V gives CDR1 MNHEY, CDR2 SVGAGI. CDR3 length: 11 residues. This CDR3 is CASSYEETQYF. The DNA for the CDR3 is TGTGCCAGCAGTTACGAGGAGACCCAGTACTTC.